The entry below gives a single T cell receptor beta chain sequence along with its context. The antigen remains undetermined. These data come from a study of OX40 agonist ivuxolimab in advanced cancers. Study context: Treatment of patients was with ivuxolimab, an agonistic anti-OX40 (CD134) antibody. General study results and limits: Some patients without response likewise showed low normalized clonal expansion.

Sequencing was performed with immunoSEQ multiplex PCR; in TCRdb, only in-frame clones are kept and a portion is missing. This sample carries about 24,000 clones, about four fifths of them seen once, and the ten largest clones take 15% to 20%. The clonotype was recovered from an adult with an advanced solid tumor such as melanoma, head and neck, liver or kidney cancer. Material: CD4+ or CD8+ T cells sorted from blood, obtained in a trial of the OX40 agonist ivuxolimab.

The DNA of the CDR3 is TGCAGCGTTAACACGGAGCGGTATGAAAAACTGTTTTTT. Translation: CSVNTERYEKLFF. The chain recombines TRBV29-1 with TRBJ1-4; no definite D call. Germline CDR1 reads SQVTM; CDR2 reads ANQGSEA. The V end was cut by 5 bases, the J end by 6 bases, with 13 bases between. The CDR3 is 13 amino acids.